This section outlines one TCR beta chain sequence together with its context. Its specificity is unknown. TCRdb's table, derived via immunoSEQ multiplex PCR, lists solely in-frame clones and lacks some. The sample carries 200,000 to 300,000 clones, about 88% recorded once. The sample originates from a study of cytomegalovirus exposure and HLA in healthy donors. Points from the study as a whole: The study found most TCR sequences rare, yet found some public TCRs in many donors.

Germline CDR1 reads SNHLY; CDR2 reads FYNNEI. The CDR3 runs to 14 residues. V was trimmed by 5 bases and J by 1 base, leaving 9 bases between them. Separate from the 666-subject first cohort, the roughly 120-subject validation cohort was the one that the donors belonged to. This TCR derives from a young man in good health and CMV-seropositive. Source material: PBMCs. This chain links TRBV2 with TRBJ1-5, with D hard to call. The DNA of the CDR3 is TGTGCCAGCAGTCCGGGGTTGAGCAATCAGCCCCAGCATTTT. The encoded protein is CASSPGLSNQPQHF.